This T cell receptor (beta chain) was identified during a study of T-cell memory formation after mild COVID-19. General study results and limits: Most CD4+ clones that shrank were in CM and EM, while CD8+ ones turned up in EMRA. Unconfirmed was the SARS-CoV-2 specificity of second-wave clones that peaked on day 37.

TCRdb fed the 5' RACE reads into MiXCR, producing one record per CDR3 protein. The profile shows about 240,000 distinct CDR3 sequences, around a tenth of them singletons. In this sample, this clonotype is medium-sized. Antigen specificity is unknown. This CDR3 has 15 residues. Trimming removed 1 base from V and 6 bases from J; junction bases left unmatched: 4. In germline, CDR1 is MGHDK, CDR2 SYGVNS. This chain uses TRBV25-1 with TRBJ2-1; 9 bases fit TRBD2. The TCR comes from a man between 18 and 35 years old who had mild COVID-19 (a few samples of this study predate the infection). Cell type and time point are not known. Sequenced material: PBMCs or a T cell subset sorted from them (not recorded which). Here the CDR3 DNA reads TGTGCCAGCAGTGAATTAGCGGGGGAGGTCAATGAGCAGTTCTTC. It codes for CASSELAGEVNEQFF.